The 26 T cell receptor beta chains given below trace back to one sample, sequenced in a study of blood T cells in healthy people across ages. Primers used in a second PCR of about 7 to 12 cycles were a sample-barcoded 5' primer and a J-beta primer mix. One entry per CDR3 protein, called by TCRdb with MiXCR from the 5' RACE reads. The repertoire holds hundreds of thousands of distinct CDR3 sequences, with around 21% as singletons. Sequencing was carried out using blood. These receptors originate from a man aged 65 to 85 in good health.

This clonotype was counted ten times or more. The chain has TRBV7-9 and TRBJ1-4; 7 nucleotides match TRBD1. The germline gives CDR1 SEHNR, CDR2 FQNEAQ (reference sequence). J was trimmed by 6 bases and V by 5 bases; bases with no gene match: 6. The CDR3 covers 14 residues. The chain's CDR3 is CASSLDRWDEKLFF. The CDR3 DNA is TGTGCCAGCAGCCTGGACAGGTGGGATGAAAAACTGTTTTTT.

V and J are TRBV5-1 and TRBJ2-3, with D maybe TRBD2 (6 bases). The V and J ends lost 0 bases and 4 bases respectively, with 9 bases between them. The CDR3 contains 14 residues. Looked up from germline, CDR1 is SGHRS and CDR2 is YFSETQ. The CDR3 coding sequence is TGCGCCAGCAGCTTGGAACCGGGGGCAGATACGCAGTATTTT. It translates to CASSLEPGADTQYF. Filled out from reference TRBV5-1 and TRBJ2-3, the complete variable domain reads KAGVTQTPRYLIKTRGQQVTLSCSPISGHRSVSWYQQTPGQGLQFLFEYFSETQRNKGNFPGRFSGRQFSNSRSEMNVSTLELGDSALYLCASSLEPGADTQYFGPGTRLTVL.

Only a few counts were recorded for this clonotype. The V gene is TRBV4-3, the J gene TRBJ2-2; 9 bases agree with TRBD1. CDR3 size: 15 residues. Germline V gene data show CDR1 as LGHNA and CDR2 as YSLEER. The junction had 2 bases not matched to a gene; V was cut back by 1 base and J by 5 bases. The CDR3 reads CASSQVGTGTGELFF. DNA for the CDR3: TGCGCCAGCAGCCAAGTAGGGACAGGGACCGGGGAGCTGTTTTTT.

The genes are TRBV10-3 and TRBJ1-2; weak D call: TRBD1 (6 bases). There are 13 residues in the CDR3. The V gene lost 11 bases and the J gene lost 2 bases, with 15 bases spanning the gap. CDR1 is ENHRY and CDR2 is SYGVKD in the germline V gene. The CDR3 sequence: CAARSTGNYGYTF. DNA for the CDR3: TGTGCCGCGCGTTCCACAGGGAACTATGGCTACACCTTC.

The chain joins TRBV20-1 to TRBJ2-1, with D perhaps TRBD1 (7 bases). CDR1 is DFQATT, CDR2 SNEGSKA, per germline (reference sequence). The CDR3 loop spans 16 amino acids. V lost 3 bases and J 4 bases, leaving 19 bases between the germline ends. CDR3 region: CSASSLRGEAYNEQFF. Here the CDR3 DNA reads TGCAGTGCTAGTTCCCTCAGGGGGGAAGCTTACAATGAGCAGTTCTTC.

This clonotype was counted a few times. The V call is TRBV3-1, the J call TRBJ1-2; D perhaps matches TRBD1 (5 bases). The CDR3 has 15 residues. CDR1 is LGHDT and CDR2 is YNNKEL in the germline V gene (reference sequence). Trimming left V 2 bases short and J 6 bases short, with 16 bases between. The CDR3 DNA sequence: TGTGCCAGCAGCCAAAGTGGGGGTCTCTGCCATGGCTACACCTTC. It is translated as CASSQSGGLCHGYTF.

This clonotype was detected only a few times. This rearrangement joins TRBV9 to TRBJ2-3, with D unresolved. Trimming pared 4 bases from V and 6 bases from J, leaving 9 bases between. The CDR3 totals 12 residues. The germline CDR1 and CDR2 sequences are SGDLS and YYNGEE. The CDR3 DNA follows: TGTGCCAGCAGCAAACAACGTGATACGCAGTATTTT. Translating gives CASSKQRDTQYF.

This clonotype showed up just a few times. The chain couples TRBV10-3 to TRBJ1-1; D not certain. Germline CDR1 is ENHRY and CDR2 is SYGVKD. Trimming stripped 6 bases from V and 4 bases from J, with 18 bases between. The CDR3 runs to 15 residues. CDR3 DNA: TGTGCCATCAGCTCGGCGGGGATCGGTCTCACTGAAGCTTTCTTT. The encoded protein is CAISSAGIGLTEAFF.

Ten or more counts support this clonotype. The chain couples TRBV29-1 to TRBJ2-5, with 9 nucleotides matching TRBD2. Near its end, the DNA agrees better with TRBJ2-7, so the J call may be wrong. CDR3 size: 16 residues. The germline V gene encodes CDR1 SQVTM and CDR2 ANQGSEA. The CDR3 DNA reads TGCAGCGTTGACGGGCTAGGCGGGAGGGCCGTTGACGAGCAGTACTTC. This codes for CSVDGLGGRAVDEQYF.

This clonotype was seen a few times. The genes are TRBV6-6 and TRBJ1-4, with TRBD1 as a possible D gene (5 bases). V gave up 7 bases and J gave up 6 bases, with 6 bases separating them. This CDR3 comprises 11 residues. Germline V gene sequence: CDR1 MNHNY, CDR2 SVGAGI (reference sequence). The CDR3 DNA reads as TGTGCCAGCACAGGGTATGAAAAACTGTTTTTT. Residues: CASTGYEKLFF.

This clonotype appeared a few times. CDR3 residues: CASTPRGLSGNTEAFF. The CDR3 region has the DNA TGTGCCAGCACCCCGAGAGGACTTTCTGGGAACACTGAAGCTTTCTTT. The V call is TRBV2, the J call TRBJ1-1; no firm D call. Germline loops: CDR1 SNHLY, CDR2 FYNNEI. Trimming left V 7 bases short and J 1 base short, with 19 bases between. CDR3 length equals 16 residues.

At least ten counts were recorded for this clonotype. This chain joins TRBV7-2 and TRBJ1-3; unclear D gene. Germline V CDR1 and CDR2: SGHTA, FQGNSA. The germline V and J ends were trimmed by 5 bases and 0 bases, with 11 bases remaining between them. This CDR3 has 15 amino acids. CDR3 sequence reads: CASSLVPGSGNTIYF. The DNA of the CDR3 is TGTGCCAGCAGCCTCGTTCCGGGCTCTGGAAACACCATATATTTT.

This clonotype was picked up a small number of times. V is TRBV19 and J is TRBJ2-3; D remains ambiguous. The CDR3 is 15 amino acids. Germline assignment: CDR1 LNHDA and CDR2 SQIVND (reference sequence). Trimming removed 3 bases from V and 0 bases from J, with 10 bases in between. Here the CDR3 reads CASSMFQTSTDTQYF. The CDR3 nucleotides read TGTGCCAGTAGTATGTTTCAGACTAGCACAGATACGCAGTATTTT.

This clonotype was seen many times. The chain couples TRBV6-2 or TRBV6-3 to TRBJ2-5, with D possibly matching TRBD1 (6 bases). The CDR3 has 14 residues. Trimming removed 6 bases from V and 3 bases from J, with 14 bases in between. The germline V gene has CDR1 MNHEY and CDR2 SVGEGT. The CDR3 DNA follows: TGTGCCAGCAGGAAAGGGGGACCTGAAGAGACCCAGTACTTC. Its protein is CASRKGGPEETQYF.

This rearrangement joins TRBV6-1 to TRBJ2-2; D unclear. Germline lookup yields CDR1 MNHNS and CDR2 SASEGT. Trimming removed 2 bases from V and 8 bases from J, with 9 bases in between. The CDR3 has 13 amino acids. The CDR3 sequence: CASSEYSRGELFF. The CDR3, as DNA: TGTGCCAGCAGTGAATACTCCCGGGGGGAGCTGTTTTTT.

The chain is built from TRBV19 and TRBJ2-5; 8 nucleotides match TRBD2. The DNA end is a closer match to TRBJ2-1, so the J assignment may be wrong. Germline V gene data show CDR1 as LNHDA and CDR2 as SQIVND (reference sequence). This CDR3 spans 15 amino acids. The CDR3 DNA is TGTGCCAGTAGTATAGCGACGGGAGGGCCGGAGGAGCAGTTCTTC. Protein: CASSIATGGPEEQFF.

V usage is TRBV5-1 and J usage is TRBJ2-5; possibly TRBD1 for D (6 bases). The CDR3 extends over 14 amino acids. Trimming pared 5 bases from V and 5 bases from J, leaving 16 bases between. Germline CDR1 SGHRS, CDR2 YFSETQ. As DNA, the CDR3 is TGCGCCAGCAGGACTTCAGGGGATGGTGAGACCCAGTACTTC. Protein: CASRTSGDGETQYF.

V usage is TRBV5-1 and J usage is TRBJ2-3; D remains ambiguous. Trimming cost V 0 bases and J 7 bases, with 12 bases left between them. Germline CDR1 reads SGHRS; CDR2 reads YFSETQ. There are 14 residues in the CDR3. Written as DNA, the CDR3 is TGCGCCAGCAGCTTGGAGGCTATGGGCAATACGCAGTATTTT. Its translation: CASSLEAMGNTQYF.

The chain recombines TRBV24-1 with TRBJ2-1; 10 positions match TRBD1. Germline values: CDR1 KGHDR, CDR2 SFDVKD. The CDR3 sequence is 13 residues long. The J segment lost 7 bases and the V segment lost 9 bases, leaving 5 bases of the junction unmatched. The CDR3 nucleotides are TGTGCCACCGTAGGGACAGGGGCGAATGAGCAGTTCTTC. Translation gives CATVGTGANEQFF.

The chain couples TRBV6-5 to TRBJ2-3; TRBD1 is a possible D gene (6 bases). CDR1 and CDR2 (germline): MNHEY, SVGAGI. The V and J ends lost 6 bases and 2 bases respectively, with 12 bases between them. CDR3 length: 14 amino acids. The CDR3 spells CASSHRVLTDTQYF. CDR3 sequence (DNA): TGTGCCAGCAGCCACAGGGTTCTCACAGATACGCAGTATTTT.

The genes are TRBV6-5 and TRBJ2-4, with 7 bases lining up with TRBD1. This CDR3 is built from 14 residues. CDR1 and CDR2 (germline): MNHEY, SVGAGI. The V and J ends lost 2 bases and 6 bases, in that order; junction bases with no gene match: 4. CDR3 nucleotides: TGTGCCAGCAGTTACACGGGACAGCCAAACATTCAGTACTTC. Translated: CASSYTGQPNIQYF.

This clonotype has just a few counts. CDR3 residues: CSANLADAPDTQYF. CDR3 bases: TGCAGTGCTAATCTAGCGGATGCTCCCGATACGCAGTATTTT. The chain uses TRBV20-1 and TRBJ2-3; 7 bases match TRBD2. There are 14 residues in the CDR3. Germline assignment: CDR1 DFQATT and CDR2 SNEGSKA (reference sequence). V lost 4 bases to trimming and J lost 6 bases; unmatched junction nucleotides: 10.

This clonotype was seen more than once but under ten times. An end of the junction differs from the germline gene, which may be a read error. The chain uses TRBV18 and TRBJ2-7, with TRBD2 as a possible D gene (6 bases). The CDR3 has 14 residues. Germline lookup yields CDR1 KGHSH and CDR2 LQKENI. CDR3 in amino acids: CASSPLAEGWEQYF. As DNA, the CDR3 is TGTGCCAGCTCCCCACTAGCAGAGGGCTGGGAGCAGTACTTC.

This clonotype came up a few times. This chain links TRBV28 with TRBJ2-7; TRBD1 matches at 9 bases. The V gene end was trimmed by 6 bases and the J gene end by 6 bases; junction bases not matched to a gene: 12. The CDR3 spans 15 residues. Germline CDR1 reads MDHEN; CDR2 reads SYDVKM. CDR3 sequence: CASRSPGQGTVEQYF. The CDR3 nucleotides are TGTGCCAGCAGGTCGCCGGGACAGGGTACGGTCGAGCAGTACTTC.

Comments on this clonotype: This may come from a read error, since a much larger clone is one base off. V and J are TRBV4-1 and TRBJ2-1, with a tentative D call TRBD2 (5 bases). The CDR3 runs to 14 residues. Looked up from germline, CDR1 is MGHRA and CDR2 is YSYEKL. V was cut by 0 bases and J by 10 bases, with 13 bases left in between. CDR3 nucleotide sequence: TGCGCCAGCAGCCAAGAGAGTCAAGACTACGAGCAGTTCTTC. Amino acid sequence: CASSQESQDYEQFF.

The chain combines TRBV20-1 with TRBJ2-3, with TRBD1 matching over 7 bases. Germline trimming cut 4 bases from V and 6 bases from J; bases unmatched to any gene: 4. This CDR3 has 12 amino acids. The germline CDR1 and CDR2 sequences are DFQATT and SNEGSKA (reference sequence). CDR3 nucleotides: TGCAGTGCTACCCCCAGGGGGGATACGCAGTATTTT. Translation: CSATPRGDTQYF.